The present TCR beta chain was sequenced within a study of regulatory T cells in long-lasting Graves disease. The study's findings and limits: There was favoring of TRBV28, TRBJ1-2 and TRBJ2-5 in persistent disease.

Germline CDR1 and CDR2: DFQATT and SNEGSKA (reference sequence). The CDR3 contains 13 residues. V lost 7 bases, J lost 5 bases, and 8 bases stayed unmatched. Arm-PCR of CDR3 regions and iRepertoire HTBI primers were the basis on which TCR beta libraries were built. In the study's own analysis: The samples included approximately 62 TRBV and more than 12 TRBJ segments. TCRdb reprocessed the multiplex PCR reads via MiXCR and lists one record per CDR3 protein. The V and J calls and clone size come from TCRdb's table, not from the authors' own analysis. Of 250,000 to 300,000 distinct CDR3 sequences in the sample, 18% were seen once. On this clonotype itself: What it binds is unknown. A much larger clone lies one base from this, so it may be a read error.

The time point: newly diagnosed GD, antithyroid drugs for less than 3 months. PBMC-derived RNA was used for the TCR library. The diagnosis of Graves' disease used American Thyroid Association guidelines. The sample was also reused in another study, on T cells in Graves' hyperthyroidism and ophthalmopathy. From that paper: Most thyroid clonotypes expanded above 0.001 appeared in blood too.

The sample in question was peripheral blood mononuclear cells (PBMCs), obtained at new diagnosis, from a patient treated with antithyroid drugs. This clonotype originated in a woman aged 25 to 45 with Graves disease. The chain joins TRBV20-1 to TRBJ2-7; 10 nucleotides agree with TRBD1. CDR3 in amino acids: CSVRGQGSHEQYF. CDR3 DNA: TGCAGTGTCAGGGGACAGGGGTCCCACGAGCAGTACTTC.